What follows are 29 T cell receptor beta chains derived from one specimen sequenced in a study of blood T cell repertoires in COVID-19. The protocol was immunoSEQ multiplex PCR, while the TCRdb copy is restricted to in-frame clones and leaves out a portion. The data hold under 150,000 clones, with approximately 84% observed a single time. Material: PBMCs or T cells enriched from blood (not recorded which). These receptors came from a man aged 45-60 years in a cohort exposed to, infected with or recovered from COVID-19 (not recorded which).

The chain uses TRBV6-5 and TRBJ2-2; the D gene is possibly TRBD1 (6 bases). The CDR3 spans 13 residues. The V gene lost 7 bases and the J gene lost 1 base, with 7 bases spanning the gap. The germline V gene has CDR1 MNHEY and CDR2 SVGAGI. The CDR3 DNA reads TGTGCCAGCACGGACAGGAACACCGGGGAGCTGTTTTTT. This gives the protein CASTDRNTGELFF.

This sequence joins TRBV6-2 or TRBV6-3 and TRBJ2-3; D remains ambiguous. Germline V gene lookup returns CDR1 MNHEY and CDR2 SVGEGT. The CDR3 loop spans 13 amino acids. V dropped 5 bases and J dropped 3 bases, with 9 bases sitting between them. CDR3 nucleotides: TGTGCCAGCAGTCTCTCCCGGACAGATACGCAGTATTTT. It translates to CASSLSRTDTQYF.

This sequence joins TRBV6-5 and TRBJ2-7; 7 bases match TRBD1. Germline CDR1 and CDR2: MNHEY and SVGAGI. This CDR3 has 15 amino acids. Trimming took 2 bases from V and 7 from J; bases not matched to a gene: 11. The CDR3 loop is CASSYTGDIPDEQYF. In DNA, the CDR3 is TGTGCCAGCAGTTACACAGGGGACATCCCGGATGAGCAGTACTTC.

The chain carries TRBV9 and TRBJ2-1, with a tentative D call TRBD2 (6 bases). The CDR3 covers 16 residues. The germline CDR1 and CDR2 sequences are SGDLS and YYNGEE. Trimming took 1 base from V and 4 from J, leaving 15 bases between them. The DNA for the CDR3 is TGTGCCAGCAGCGTAACTACGGGAGTAGTGTACAATGAGCAGTTCTTC. It translates to CASSVTTGVVYNEQFF.

The chain uses TRBV3-1 (or the pseudogene TRBV3-2) and TRBJ1-3, with D perhaps TRBD1 (6 bases). Trimming pared 6 bases from V and 1 base from J, leaving 10 bases between. The CDR3 extends over 14 amino acids. The germline CDR1 and CDR2 sequences are LGHDT and YNNKEL (reference sequence). The CDR3: CASSHGTSGNTIYF. The DNA of the CDR3 is TGTGCCAGCAGTCACGGGACATCTGGAAACACCATATATTTT.

This chain connects TRBV2 to TRBJ2-2, with 7 bases lining up with TRBD2. The germline CDR1 and CDR2 sequences are SNHLY and FYNNEI. With 6 bases clipped from V and 7 bases from J, the junction kept 14 bases outside the gene matches. This CDR3 region has 16 residues. CDR3: CASRRDGGSVVGELFF. CDR3 coding DNA: TGTGCCAGCAGGAGGGACGGCGGGAGTGTGGTCGGGGAGCTGTTTTTT.

The chain uses TRBV18 and TRBJ1-1; 9 bases match TRBD1. Per the germline V gene, CDR1 is KGHSH and CDR2 is LQKENI. The CDR3 extends over 15 amino acids. V dropped 6 bases and J dropped 0; count of bases not matched to a gene: 5. CDR3 loop: CASSRGQGMNTEAFF. The CDR3 DNA reads as TGTGCCAGCTCCAGAGGACAGGGGATGAACACTGAAGCTTTCTTT.

The chain is built from TRBV24-1 and TRBJ2-7, with 12 bases matching TRBD1. V trimming: 2 bases; J trimming: 5 bases; junction bases outside the gene matches: 6. The CDR3 extends over 16 amino acids. Per the germline V gene, CDR1 is KGHDR and CDR2 is SFDVKD. In DNA, the CDR3 is TGTGCCACCAGTGATTCCGGGACAGGGGGCTATCACGAGCAGTACTTC. It specifies CATSDSGTGGYHEQYF.

This chain joins TRBV4-2 and TRBJ2-3; 16 nucleotides line up with TRBD2. Germline V gene sequence: CDR1 LGHNA, CDR2 YNFKEQ. V lost 5 bases and J lost 2; bases outside the gene matches: 7. The CDR3 extends over 18 amino acids. Written as DNA, the CDR3 is TGTGCCAGCAGCACCGGGACTAGCGGGAGGGGCCCCACAGATACGCAGTATTTT. It is translated as CASSTGTSGRGPTDTQYF.

This chain uses TRBV6-5 with TRBJ2-7, with D possibly TRBD1 on 6 matching bases. CDR3 length: 13 amino acids. Per the germline V gene, CDR1 is MNHEY and CDR2 is SVGAGI. V was cut by 6 bases and J by 3 bases, with 12 bases left in between. The CDR3 spells CASSPSRGYEQYF. CDR3 in DNA: TGTGCCAGCAGCCCCTCCAGGGGCTACGAGCAGTACTTC.

The genes are TRBV24-1 and TRBJ2-6; 12 bases line up with TRBD1. This CDR3 contains 17 residues. Germline trimming cut 10 bases from V and 4 bases from J; bases unmatched to any gene: 10. The germline V gene encodes CDR1 KGHDR and CDR2 SFDVKD. CDR3 bases: TGTGCCACTTTCCACCGGGACAGGGGGCTAGGGGCCAACGTCCTGACTTTC. Its protein is CATFHRDRGLGANVLTF.

This clone was seen a single time. V gene TRBV24-1 combines with J gene TRBJ2-3; TRBD2 might be the D (7 bases). CDR1 and CDR2 from the germline V gene are KGHDR and SFDVKD. This CDR3 is built from 20 residues. The V end lost 1 base, the J end lost 2 bases, and 24 bases lay between the germline ends. CDR3 sequence: CATSDLKRGGRGAITDTQYF. In nucleotides, the CDR3 is TGTGCCACCAGTGATTTAAAACGCGGTGGGAGGGGGGCCATCACAGATACGCAGTATTTT.

This rearrangement joins TRBV25-1 to TRBJ2-5; D might be TRBD1 (6 bases). The CDR3 spans 13 residues. Trimming left V 5 bases short and J 3 bases short, with 10 bases between. Germline-derived CDR1 and CDR2 are MGHDK and SYGVNS. The CDR3 region is CASSPWDKETQYF. The CDR3 region has the DNA TGTGCCAGCAGTCCCTGGGACAAAGAGACCCAGTACTTC.

V usage is TRBV4-1 and J usage is TRBJ2-5; TRBD2 agrees at 10 bases. CDR1 and CDR2 from the germline V gene are MGHRA and YSYEKL. The CDR3 is 16 amino acids. V gave up 0 bases and J gave up 5 bases; unmatched junction bases: 6. CDR3 protein: CASSQEGLARVETQYF. The CDR3 DNA sequence: TGCGCCAGCAGCCAAGAGGGACTAGCGAGGGTCGAGACCCAGTACTTC.

The chain's CDR3 is CASSLMTGAGYTF. The CDR3 nucleotides are TGTGCCAGCAGCTTAATGACAGGGGCTGGCTACACCTTC. This rearrangement joins TRBV7-9 to TRBJ1-2; 8 bases are shared with TRBD1. The CDR3 totals 13 residues. Per the germline V gene, CDR1 is SEHNR and CDR2 is FQNEAQ (reference sequence). The ends lost 2 bases at V and 7 bases at J; junction bases unmatched: 3.

The J gene is TRBJ1-1, the V gene TRBV12-3 or TRBV12-4; D is undetermined. Trimming took off 6 bases at V and 7 bases at J, with 9 bases between the two ends. The CDR3 runs 11 residues. This CDR3 is CASRTGLEAFF. The CDR3 region has the DNA TGTGCCAGCAGGACGGGTCTTGAAGCTTTCTTT.

The V call is TRBV7-2, the J call TRBJ2-1; D is undetermined. The length of the CDR3 is 12 residues. CDR1 is SGHTA, CDR2 FQGNSA, per germline. Trimming took 3 bases from V and 8 from J, leaving 8 bases between them. CDR3 loop: CASSFLAHEQFF. The CDR3 coding sequence is TGTGCCAGCAGCTTTCTGGCTCATGAGCAGTTCTTC. The full variable domain, in which reference TRBV7-2 and TRBJ2-1 provide the parts outside the CDR3, is GAGVSQSPSNKVTEKGKDVELRCDPISGHTALYWYRQSLGQGLEFLIYFQGNSAPDKSGLPSDRFSAERTGGSVSTLTIQRTQQEDSAVYLCASSFLAHEQFFGPGTRLTVL.

This sequence joins TRBV18 and TRBJ1-6; a possible D gene is TRBD1 (5 bases). Germline CDR1 KGHSH, CDR2 LQKENI. CDR3 length equals 14 residues. The germline V and J ends were trimmed by 5 bases and 4 bases, with 9 bases remaining between them. The CDR3 DNA reads as TGTGCCAGCTCAACAGACAGTTATAATTCACCCCTCCACTTT. Translation: CASSTDSYNSPLHF.

This clone was counted between two and nine times. This rearrangement joins TRBV19 to TRBJ1-1; D ambiguous. V lost 10 bases and J 5 bases, leaving 11 bases between the germline ends. Looked up from germline, CDR1 is LNHDA and CDR2 is SQIVND (reference sequence). CDR3 length: 11 amino acids. DNA for the CDR3: TGTGCCATCAAAACCGGGACTGAAGCTTTCTTT. This sequence encodes CAIKTGTEAFF.

V is TRBV6-6 and J is TRBJ1-3; 9 bases agree with TRBD1. V was clipped by 5 bases and J by 0 bases; unmatched bases: 8. This CDR3 has 17 amino acids. CDR1 and CDR2 from the germline V gene are MNHNY and SVGAGI (reference sequence). The CDR3 bases are TGTGCCAGCAGTCGGGCACAGGGGGCATTCTCTGGAAACACCATATATTTT. Translating it yields CASSRAQGAFSGNTIYF.

This chain uses TRBV7-9 with TRBJ2-5; D call uncertain. The CDR3 loop spans 13 amino acids. Germline lookup yields CDR1 SEHNR and CDR2 FQNEAQ (reference sequence). V gave up 5 bases and J gave up 3 bases, with 10 bases separating them. CDR3 DNA: TGTGCCAGCAGCATGTCTCCTGAAGAGACCCAGTACTTC. This translates into CASSMSPEETQYF.

This chain links TRBV6-2 or TRBV6-3 with TRBJ1-5; TRBD1 aligns across 7 bases. CDR3 size: 15 residues. J lost 6 bases, V lost 6 bases, and 11 bases had no gene match. Per the germline V gene, CDR1 is MNHEY and CDR2 is SVGEGT. CDR3 nucleotides: TGTGCCAGCAGCTCGGTCGGTAGGGGGCTTCAGCCCCAGCATTTT. Translation: CASSSVGRGLQPQHF.

DNA for the CDR3: TGTGCCAGCAGTTTACTAGCGGACCACGAGCAGTACTTC. This codes for CASSLLADHEQYF. This chain links TRBV27 with TRBJ2-7; 7 bases are a match to TRBD2. The J segment lost 5 bases and the V segment lost 2 bases, leaving 3 bases of the junction unmatched. This CDR3 region has 13 residues. CDR1 is MNHEY and CDR2 is SMNVEV in the germline V gene (reference sequence).

The chain uses TRBV19 and TRBJ1-5, with 9 bases aligning to TRBD1. CDR1 LNHDA and CDR2 SQIVND come from the germline V gene (reference sequence). V lost 4 bases and J lost 7; bases outside the gene matches: 8. This CDR3 is 15 amino acids long. The CDR3 sequence is CASSKAGTGKQPQHF. Written as DNA, the CDR3 is TGTGCCAGTAGTAAAGCCGGGACAGGGAAACAGCCCCAGCATTTT.

V usage is TRBV4-1 and J usage is TRBJ2-1; D may be TRBD1 (5 bases). The V end was cut by 4 bases, the J end by 7 bases, with 14 bases between. Germline V gives CDR1 MGHRA, CDR2 YSYEKL. The CDR3 loop spans 14 amino acids. CDR3 coding DNA: TGCGCCAGCAGCCGTGGGGCAGGACCTAATGAGCAGTTCTTC. Its protein product is CASSRGAGPNEQFF.

In this sample, this clone turned up a few times. The chain employs TRBV27 and TRBJ2-5, with 8 bases that match TRBD2. This CDR3 region has 18 residues. V shed 0 bases and J 2 bases; nucleotides not matched to a gene: 11. CDR1 MNHEY and CDR2 SMNVEV come from the germline V gene (reference sequence). DNA of the CDR3: TGTGCCAGCAGTTTATCACCTCGGGGGGTAGCGGGACAAGAGACCCAGTACTTC. Residues: CASSLSPRGVAGQETQYF.

The chain recombines TRBV2 with TRBJ1-6; D gene unclear. The CDR3 contains 12 residues. The germline gives CDR1 SNHLY, CDR2 FYNNEI. V lost 3 bases, J lost 10 bases, and 7 bases lay in between. CDR3 amino acids: CASSDERSPLHF. The CDR3 DNA reads as TGTGCCAGCAGTGATGAACGGTCACCCCTCCACTTT.

J is TRBJ2-7 and V is TRBV28; a possible D gene is TRBD2 (5 bases). Germline-derived CDR1 and CDR2 are MDHEN and SYDVKM. The CDR3 is made up of 14 amino acids. V was shortened by 3 bases and J by 2 bases, with 11 bases between the two germline ends. CDR3 in amino acids: CASSFAGSAYEQYF. For the CDR3, the DNA is TGTGCCAGCAGTTTCGCGGGTTCAGCCTACGAGCAGTACTTC. Complete variable domain (other parts from reference TRBV28 and TRBJ2-7): DVKVTQSSRYLVKRTGEKVFLECVQDMDHENMFWYRQDPGLGLRLIYFSYDVKMKEKGDIPEGYSVSREKKERFSLILESASTNQTSMYLCASSFAGSAYEQYFGPGTRLTVT.

The chain recombines TRBV29-1 with TRBJ1-3, with a possible D match to TRBD1 (6 bases). The CDR3 is 15 amino acids. From germline, CDR1 is SQVTM and CDR2 ANQGSEA. Trimming stripped 0 bases from V and 0 bases from J, with 9 bases between. The CDR3 here is CSVEDQGGSGNTIYF. The CDR3 DNA is TGCAGCGTTGAAGATCAAGGGGGCTCTGGAAACACCATATATTTT.